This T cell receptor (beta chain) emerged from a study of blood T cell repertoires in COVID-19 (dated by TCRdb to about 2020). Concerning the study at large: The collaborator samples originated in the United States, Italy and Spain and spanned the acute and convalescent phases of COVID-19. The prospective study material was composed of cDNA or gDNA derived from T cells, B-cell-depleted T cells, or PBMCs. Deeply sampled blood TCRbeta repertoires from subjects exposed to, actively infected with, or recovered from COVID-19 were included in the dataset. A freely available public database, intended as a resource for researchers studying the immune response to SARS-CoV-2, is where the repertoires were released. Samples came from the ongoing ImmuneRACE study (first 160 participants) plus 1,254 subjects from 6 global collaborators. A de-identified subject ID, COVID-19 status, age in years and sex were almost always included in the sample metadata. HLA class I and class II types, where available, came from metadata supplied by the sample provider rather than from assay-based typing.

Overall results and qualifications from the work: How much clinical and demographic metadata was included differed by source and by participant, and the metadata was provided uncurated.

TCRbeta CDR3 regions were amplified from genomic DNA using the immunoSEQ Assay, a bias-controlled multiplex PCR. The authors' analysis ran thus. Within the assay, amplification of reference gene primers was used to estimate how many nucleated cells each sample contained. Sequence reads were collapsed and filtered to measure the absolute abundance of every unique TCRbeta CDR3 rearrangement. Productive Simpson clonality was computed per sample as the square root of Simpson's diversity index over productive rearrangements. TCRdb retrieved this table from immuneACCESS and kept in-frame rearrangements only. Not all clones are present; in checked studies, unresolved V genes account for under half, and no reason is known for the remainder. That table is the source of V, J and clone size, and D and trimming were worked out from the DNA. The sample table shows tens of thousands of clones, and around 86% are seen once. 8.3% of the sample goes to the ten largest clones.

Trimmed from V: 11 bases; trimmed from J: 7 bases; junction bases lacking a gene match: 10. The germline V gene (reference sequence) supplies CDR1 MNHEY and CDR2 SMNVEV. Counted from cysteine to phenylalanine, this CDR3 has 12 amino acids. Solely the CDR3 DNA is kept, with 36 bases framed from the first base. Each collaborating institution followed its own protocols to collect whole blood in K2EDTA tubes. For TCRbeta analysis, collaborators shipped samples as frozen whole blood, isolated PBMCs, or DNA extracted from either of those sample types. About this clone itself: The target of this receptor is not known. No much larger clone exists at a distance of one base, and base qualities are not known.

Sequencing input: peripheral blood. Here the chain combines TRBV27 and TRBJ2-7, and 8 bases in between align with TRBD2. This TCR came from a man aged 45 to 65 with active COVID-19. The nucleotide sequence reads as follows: TGTGCCGCCGGGGGGGGGCCGGTAGAGCAGTACTTC. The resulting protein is CAAGGGPVEQYF.